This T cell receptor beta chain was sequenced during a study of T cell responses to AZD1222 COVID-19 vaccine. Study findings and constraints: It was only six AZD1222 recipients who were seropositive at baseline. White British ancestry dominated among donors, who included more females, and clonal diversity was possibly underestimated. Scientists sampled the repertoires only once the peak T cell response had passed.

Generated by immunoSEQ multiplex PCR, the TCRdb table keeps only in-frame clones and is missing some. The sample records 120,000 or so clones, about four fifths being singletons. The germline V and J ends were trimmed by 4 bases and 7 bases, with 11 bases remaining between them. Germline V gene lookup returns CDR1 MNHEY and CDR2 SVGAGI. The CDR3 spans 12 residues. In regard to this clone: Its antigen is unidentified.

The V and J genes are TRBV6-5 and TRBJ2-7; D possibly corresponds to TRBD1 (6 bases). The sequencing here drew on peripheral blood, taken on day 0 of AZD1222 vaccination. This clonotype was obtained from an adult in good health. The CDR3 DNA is TGTGCCAGCAGTTCTTCAGGGGATGAGCAGTACTTC. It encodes CASSSSGDEQYF.